Presented here are 21 T cell receptor beta chains from one specimen sequenced in a study of cytomegalovirus exposure and HLA in healthy donors. Primers included in the PCR were 60 Vbeta and 13 Jbeta primers. Sequencing used immunoSEQ multiplex PCR; TCRdb keeps in-frame clones, though not all of them. The data contain 95,000 to 150,000 clones, less than 80% of them seen just once; the ten biggest clones take up approximately 3.8%. Sequencing was done on a sample of PBMCs. Every receptor here comes from a man aged 25-45 years in good health and CMV-seronegative.

The chain combines TRBV6-6 with TRBJ1-2; 9 bases are a match to TRBD1. CDR3 length equals 16 residues. The junction had 6 bases not matched to a gene; V was cut back by 0 bases and J by 4 bases. The germline gives CDR1 MNHNY, CDR2 SVGAGI (reference sequence). Here the CDR3 reads CASSYSARDRVYGYTF. The CDR3 nucleotides are TGTGCCAGCAGTTACTCCGCAAGGGACAGGGTCTATGGCTACACCTTC.

The chain joins TRBV18 to TRBJ2-1; TRBD2 aligns across 9 bases. Germline loops: CDR1 KGHSH, CDR2 LQKENI. V lost 3 bases and J lost 5; bases outside the gene matches: 5. The CDR3 loop spans 15 amino acids. The DNA of the CDR3 is TGTGCCAGCTCACCGGGGGTAGCGGGAGACAATGAGCAGTTCTTC. Amino acids: CASSPGVAGDNEQFF.

The chain couples TRBV7-2 to TRBJ2-2; D is possibly TRBD1 (6 bases). The CDR3 length is 15 residues. The V gene lost 5 bases and the J gene lost 4 bases, with 14 bases spanning the gap. Germline V gene sequence: CDR1 SGHTA, CDR2 FQGNSA. In DNA, the CDR3 is TGTGCCAGCAGCCAGAGAGGGGGAGTCACCGGGGAGCTGTTTTTT. Translation gives CASSQRGGVTGELFF.

The gene calls are TRBV7-2 and TRBJ2-2; a possible D gene is TRBD2 (6 bases). Germline lookup yields CDR1 SGHTA and CDR2 FQGNSA. V was pared by 2 bases and J by 0 bases, with 7 bases between. The CDR3 runs to 15 residues. The CDR3 here is CASSLPGANTGELFF. CDR3 DNA sequence: TGTGCCAGCAGCTTACCGGGGGCGAACACCGGGGAGCTGTTTTTT.

The rearrangement uses TRBV19 and TRBJ2-2; 9 positions agree with TRBD1. The CDR3 runs 17 residues. CDR1 is LNHDA and CDR2 is SQIVND in the germline V gene (reference sequence). J gave up 5 bases and V 7 bases, and 14 bases lay outside the gene matches. This chain's CDR3 is CASTPWSGQGGTGELFF. CDR3 nucleotides: TGTGCCAGTACTCCCTGGTCGGGACAGGGAGGTACCGGGGAGCTGTTTTTT.

This chain joins TRBV5-1 and TRBJ1-1; perhaps TRBD1 as D (5 bases). Germline loops: CDR1 SGHRS, CDR2 YFSETQ. The CDR3 totals 15 residues. The V gene lost 0 bases and the J gene lost 1 base, with 10 bases spanning the gap. CDR3 in DNA: TGCGCCAGCAGCTTGGCGGGGACTGAGAACACTGAAGCTTTCTTT. Its translation is CASSLAGTENTEAFF.

This clone came up a few times. The chain links TRBV7-9 to TRBJ2-3; no firm D call. The CDR3 is 11 residues long. The germline V gene has CDR1 SEHNR and CDR2 FQNEAQ (reference sequence). The germline V and J ends were trimmed by 7 bases and 7 bases, with 9 bases remaining between them. The CDR3 region has the DNA TGTGCCAGCACCCCGCAGAATACGCAGTATTTT. Protein product: CASTPQNTQYF.

The chain is built from TRBV7-3 and TRBJ2-6; 10 bases are a match to TRBD1. The length of the CDR3 is 15 residues. Germline CDR1 SGHTA, CDR2 FQGTGA. The junction had 3 bases not matched to a gene; V was cut back by 6 bases and J by 4 bases. CDR3 residues: CASRGQGSGANVLTF. Here the CDR3 DNA reads TGTGCCAGCAGGGGACAGGGGTCAGGGGCCAACGTCCTGACTTTC.

The sample holds a few counts of this clone. This rearrangement joins TRBV7-2 to TRBJ2-3; 8 nucleotides match TRBD1. CDR1 and CDR2 from the germline V gene are SGHTA and FQGNSA. This CDR3 is built from 14 residues. After removal of 5 bases from V and 0 bases from J, the junction contained 1 base not matched to a gene. The CDR3 bases are TGTGCCAGCAGCCGGGACAGGAGCACAGATACGCAGTATTTT. Translation gives CASSRDRSTDTQYF.

This rearrangement joins TRBV14 to TRBJ2-7; 9 bases agree with TRBD1. J was trimmed by 3 bases and V by 1 base; bases with no gene match: 4. The CDR3 covers 15 residues. CDR1 is SGHDN, CDR2 FVKESK, per germline. The CDR3 spells CASSQGTGVLYEQYF. CDR3 coding DNA: TGTGCCAGCAGCCAAGGGACAGGGGTTCTCTACGAGCAGTACTTC.

This chain connects TRBV7-9 to TRBJ2-1, with D perhaps matching TRBD2 (7 bases). V was trimmed by 4 bases and J by 10 bases, leaving 11 bases between them. CDR3 size: 12 residues. The germline V gene has CDR1 SEHNR and CDR2 FQNEAQ (reference sequence). DNA for the CDR3: TGTGCCAGCAGCTGGGGGGGCCCCGAGCAGTTCTTC. Its protein product is CASSWGGPEQFF. Full variable domain (remainder filled in from reference TRBV7-9 and TRBJ2-1): DTGVSQNPRHKITKRGQNVTFRCDPISEHNRLYWYRQTLGQGPEFLTYFQNEAQLEKSRLLSDRFSAERPKGSFSTLEIQRTEQGDSAMYLCASSWGGPEQFFGPGTRLTVL.

J is TRBJ1-2 and V is TRBV9, with D unclear. V was cut by 7 bases and J by 6 bases, with 4 bases left in between. The CDR3 covers 9 residues. Germline V gives CDR1 SGDLS, CDR2 YYNGEE. The CDR3 nucleotides read TGTGCCAGCCGAGATGGCTACACCTTC. This codes for CASRDGYTF.

V usage is TRBV5-1 and J usage is TRBJ2-3; 8 bases map to TRBD2. The CDR3 extends over 15 amino acids. Germline V CDR1 and CDR2: SGHRS, YFSETQ. V trimming: 2 bases; J trimming: 6 bases; junction bases outside the gene matches: 8. Here the CDR3 reads CASSLVAGPGDTQYF. In nucleotides, the CDR3 is TGCGCCAGCAGCTTAGTAGCGGGGCCGGGGGATACGCAGTATTTT.

The chain has TRBV7-3 and TRBJ1-1, with TRBD1 matching 7 bases. The CDR3 runs to 14 residues. The germline V gene encodes CDR1 SGHTA and CDR2 FQGTGA. J gave up 5 bases and V 6 bases, and 9 bases lay outside the gene matches. Here the CDR3 reads CASSPQGWGTEAFF. CDR3 sequence (DNA): TGTGCCAGCAGTCCACAGGGGTGGGGGACTGAAGCTTTCTTT.

V usage is TRBV19 and J usage is TRBJ2-3, with TRBD1 as a possible D gene (5 bases). V was shortened by 10 bases and J by 2 bases, with 16 bases between the two germline ends. The germline V gene encodes CDR1 LNHDA and CDR2 SQIVND (reference sequence). CDR3 length equals 14 residues. The CDR3 is CATGAGWDTDTQYF. CDR3 sequence (DNA): TGTGCCACCGGAGCAGGGTGGGACACAGATACGCAGTATTTT.

The chain carries TRBV4-1 and TRBJ1-1; no clear D. The CDR3 totals 14 residues. V lost 1 base and J 7 bases, leaving 13 bases between the germline ends. Germline V lookup: CDR1 MGHRA, CDR2 YSYEKL. The CDR3 protein is CASSQGQDYSEAFF. The CDR3 nucleotides are TGCGCCAGCAGCCAAGGTCAAGATTACAGTGAAGCTTTCTTT.

The chain links TRBV28 to TRBJ1-5, with D perhaps matching TRBD1 (6 bases). The CDR3 loop spans 15 amino acids. Trimming removed 9 bases from V and 0 bases from J, with 15 bases in between. Looked up from germline, CDR1 is MDHEN and CDR2 is SYDVKM. The CDR3 reads CARTRGGGSNQPQHF. The CDR3 bases are TGTGCCAGGACAAGGGGAGGGGGTAGCAATCAGCCCCAGCATTTT.

V usage is TRBV5-1 and J usage is TRBJ1-2; 9 positions match TRBD1. Losses at the gene ends were 4 bases for V and 4 bases for J; bases not matched to a gene: 17. Per germline, CDR1 SGHRS and CDR2 YFSETQ. CDR3 length: 18 residues. CDR3 sequence reads: CASSRDPTPGQGGYGYTF. The DNA for the CDR3 is TGCGCCAGCAGCCGAGACCCCACGCCGGGACAGGGTGGCTATGGCTACACCTTC. Combining the CDR3 with reference TRBV5-1 and TRBJ1-2 gives the whole variable domain KAGVTQTPRYLIKTRGQQVTLSCSPISGHRSVSWYQQTPGQGLQFLFEYFSETQRNKGNFPGRFSGRQFSNSRSEMNVSTLELGDSALYLCASSRDPTPGQGGYGYTFGSGTRLTVV.

The CDR3 DNA reads as TGTGCCAGCAGTTTTGGACAGTCTGGGGCCAACGTCCTGACTTTC. The encoded protein is CASSFGQSGANVLTF. The chain carries TRBV2 and TRBJ2-6, with D tentatively TRBD1 (6 bases). Trimming cost V 5 bases and J 1 base, with 9 bases left between them. CDR3 length equals 15 residues. Germline CDR1 reads SNHLY; CDR2 reads FYNNEI.

This chain links TRBV11-2 with TRBJ2-5; D is unresolved. The V and J ends lost 5 bases and 0 bases respectively, with 10 bases between them. Per germline, CDR1 SGHAT and CDR2 FQNNGV. This CDR3 has 14 amino acids. As DNA, the CDR3 is TGTGCCAGCAGCCCGGGTCTGGACCAAGAGACCCAGTACTTC. Amino acids: CASSPGLDQETQYF. The variable domain in full, completed from reference TRBV11-2 and TRBJ2-5, reads EAGVAQSPRYKIIEKRQSVAFWCNPISGHATLYWYQQILGQGPKLLIQFQNNGVVDDSQLPKDRFSAERLKGVDSTLKIQPAKLEDSAVYLCASSPGLDQETQYFGPGTRLLVL.

The chain joins TRBV7-9 to TRBJ2-7; possibly TRBD2 for D (6 bases). The V end lost 5 bases, the J end lost 4 bases, and 21 bases lay between the germline ends. Germline V gene lookup returns CDR1 SEHNR and CDR2 FQNEAQ (reference sequence). This CDR3 is built from 16 residues. Here the CDR3 reads CASSLKGGRVVYEQYF. CDR3 DNA sequence: TGTGCCAGCAGCCTAAAGGGAGGTAGGGTTGTATACGAGCAGTACTTC.